The clone carrying this T cell receptor (beta chain) was counted many times. CDR3 length: 16 residues. V lost 1 base and J 4 bases, leaving 13 bases between the germline ends. Germline loops: CDR1 SGHVS, CDR2 FNYEAQ. This sample is part of a study of T cell repertoires in cytomegalovirus infection. One entry per CDR3 protein results from TCRdb running MiXCR on the reads. The data hold roughly 600,000 distinct CDR3 sequences, with roughly a quarter observed a single time. This TCR was sampled from a human donor in good health (CMV status not recorded). Some clones in this sample may be carry-over from other donors' samples. The rearrangement joins TRBV7-6 to TRBJ2-2, with TRBD1 as a possible D gene (5 bases). Sample: CD8+ T cells from PBMCs. The CDR3 nucleotides read TGTGCCAGCAGCTTAGTCGGGCAGGGTGGCACCGGGGAGCTGTTTTTT. It specifies CASSLVGQGGTGELFF.